Below, 9 T cell receptor beta chains from the same sample are listed, as sequenced in a study of PD-1 blockade in classical Hodgkin lymphoma. Time point indicated: newly diagnosed, previously untreated cHL patient sample. Magnetic negative selection of thawed PBMCs was the method by which CD4+ T cells were purified. Sequencing used immunoSEQ multiplex PCR; TCRdb keeps in-frame clones, though not all of them. The sample records 20,000 to 30,000 clones, 75% to 95% being singletons. The sequencing input was CD4+ T cells from blood. The receptors stem from a human donor with classical Hodgkin lymphoma.

The V and J genes are TRBV5-6 and TRBJ2-5; weak D call: TRBD1 (5 bases). Germline values: CDR1 SGHDT, CDR2 YYEEEE. CDR3 length equals 15 residues. V was trimmed by 1 base and J by 5 bases, leaving 15 bases between them. The CDR3 DNA reads TGTGCCAGCAGCTTGTTTTTATGGGGCGAGGAGACCCAGTACTTC. The encoded protein is CASSLFLWGEETQYF.

This clone was counted only a few times. The chain uses TRBV27 and TRBJ1-2, with D perhaps matching TRBD1 (5 bases). Germline CDR1 is MNHEY and CDR2 is SMNVEV (reference sequence). With 1 base removed from V and 4 bases from J, the gap between germline ends came to 10 bases. The CDR3 is made up of 14 amino acids. The CDR3 DNA reads as TGTGCCAGCAGTTTATTCGGGACGGCCTATGGCTACACCTTC. Its translation: CASSLFGTAYGYTF.

The chain combines TRBV10-3 with TRBJ1-3; maybe TRBD1 (6 bases). The germline V gene encodes CDR1 ENHRY and CDR2 SYGVKD. The CDR3 is 17 residues long. The germline V and J ends were trimmed by 4 bases and 0 bases, with 16 bases remaining between them. CDR3 DNA: TGTGCCATCAGTGTGGGGACACCTAGGACCTCTGGAAACACCATATATTTT. The encoded protein is CAISVGTPRTSGNTIYF.

The rearrangement joins TRBV9 to TRBJ1-1, with TRBD1 identical over 10 bases. Germline loops: CDR1 SGDLS, CDR2 YYNGEE. The junction had 9 bases not matched to a gene; V was cut back by 4 bases and J by 0 bases. The CDR3 length is 17 residues. The CDR3 coding sequence is TGTGCCAGCAGCACCAGGGACAGGGGAATAATGAACACTGAAGCTTTCTTT. Translating gives CASSTRDRGIMNTEAFF.

The CDR3 loop reads CASSADRANTEAFF. The CDR3, as DNA: TGTGCCAGTAGTGCTGACAGGGCGAACACTGAAGCTTTCTTT. V and J are TRBV19 and TRBJ1-1; 7 nucleotides align to TRBD1. This CDR3 comprises 14 residues. Germline V CDR1 and CDR2: LNHDA, SQIVND (reference sequence). V gave up 5 bases and J gave up 1 base; unmatched junction bases: 4. The whole variable domain, filled in from reference TRBV19 and TRBJ1-1, reads DGGITQSPKYLFRKEGQNVTLSCEQNLNHDAMYWYRQDPGQGLRLIYYSQIVNDFQKGDIAEGYSVSREKKESFPLTVTSAQKNPTAFYLCASSADRANTEAFFGQGTRLTVV.

The sample holds one count of this clone. J is TRBJ1-3 and V is TRBV28, with D possibly matching TRBD1 (5 bases). Trimming pared 1 base from V and 0 bases from J, leaving 10 bases between. Germline CDR1 reads MDHEN; CDR2 reads SYDVKM. There are 16 residues in the CDR3. The CDR3 loop is CASSLLDRSSGNTIYF. DNA for the CDR3: TGTGCCAGCAGTTTATTAGACAGATCCTCTGGAAACACCATATATTTT.

This chain links TRBV28 with TRBJ1-1; possible D gene TRBD1, 5 bases. V was cut by 4 bases and J by 4 bases, with 16 bases left in between. Germline V gene data show CDR1 as MDHEN and CDR2 as SYDVKM. The CDR3 totals 15 residues. This CDR3 is CASSSPGGEGTEAFF. The CDR3 region has the DNA TGTGCCAGCAGTTCCCCGGGGGGGGAGGGCACTGAAGCTTTCTTT.

V is TRBV11-2 and J is TRBJ2-7; D is possibly TRBD1 (6 bases). The CDR3 covers 15 residues. CDR1 and CDR2 from the germline V gene are SGHAT and FQNNGV. V gave up 6 bases and J gave up 0 bases, with 15 bases separating them. This CDR3 reads CASSPDRLSSYEQYF. DNA for the CDR3: TGTGCCAGCAGTCCAGACAGGCTATCCTCCTACGAGCAGTACTTC.

The chain is built from TRBV28 and TRBJ1-5; D remains ambiguous. The V gene lost 6 bases and the J gene lost 6 bases, with 15 bases spanning the gap. Germline CDR1 MDHEN, CDR2 SYDVKM. The CDR3 length is 14 residues. The CDR3 reads CASRNALAGQPQHF. The CDR3 DNA sequence: TGTGCCAGCAGGAACGCCCTGGCGGGTCAGCCCCAGCATTTT. The whole variable domain, remainder taken from reference TRBV28 and TRBJ1-5, is DVKVTQSSRYLVKRTGEKVFLECVQDMDHENMFWYRQDPGLGLRLIYFSYDVKMKEKGDIPEGYSVSREKKERFSLILESASTNQTSMYLCASRNALAGQPQHFGDGTRLSIL.